This TCR beta chain was recovered during a study of vaccination and CD4 T cells after COVID-19. Whole-study context: Convalescent patients, SARS-CoV-2 positive by nasal swab PCR, comprised fewer than ten mild cases and one severe case. Ranging from 14 to 241, the interval between dose two and post-vaccine sampling had a median of roughly 73 days.

Treatment specified: approximately 9-day PBMC culture with coronavirus spike peptide pools or control peptides (ViraFEST assay). Peptide pool stimulation in ViraFEST expanded antigen-specific T cells, whose TCRs were then sequenced. Sequenced with the Oncomine TCR Beta short-read assay was DNA taken from cultured CD4+ T cells. Each CDR3 protein is one row after TCRdb ran MiXCR on the PCR reads. The data hold about 12,000 distinct CDR3 sequences, with approximately 58% observed a single time. This clonotype was observed a few times. Its antigen is currently unknown. Sample: CD4+ T cells from blood, cultured in vitro, taken before SARS-CoV-2 vaccination. The sequence came from a human donor who had recovered from COVID-19.

CDR3 protein: CASSGTGRTYEQYF. The CDR3 bases are TGTGCCAGCTCCGGGACAGGTAGAACCTACGAGCAGTACTTC. The rearrangement links TRBV6-1 to TRBJ2-7; 8 nucleotides align to TRBD1. The germline CDR1 and CDR2 sequences are MNHNS and SASEGT. V gave up 8 bases and J gave up 2 bases; unmatched junction bases: 8. The CDR3 has 14 amino acids.